These 10 T cell receptor beta chains originate from one sample sequenced in a study of blood T cell repertoires in COVID-19. The assay was immunoSEQ multiplex PCR, and TCRdb's table has in-frame clones only and misses some. The profile shows roughly 95,000 clones, roughly 80% of them singletons. The source material was peripheral blood. The source is a human donor in a cohort sampled during active COVID-19.

V is TRBV6-1 and J is TRBJ1-5; the D is unclear. Looked up from germline, CDR1 is MNHNS and CDR2 is SASEGT. Trimming left V 3 bases short and J 4 bases short, with 7 bases between. This CDR3 spans 13 amino acids. In DNA, the CDR3 is TGTGCCAGCAGTGAGCGAGGTAATCAGCCCCAGCATTTT. This encodes CASSERGNQPQHF.

V and J are TRBV7-6 and TRBJ2-2; the D gene is possibly TRBD2 (6 bases). Germline-derived CDR1 and CDR2 are SGHVS and FNYEAQ. The CDR3 totals 13 residues. Trimming removed 5 bases at V and 7 bases at J, with 11 bases between. CDR3 residues: CASSPRGDGELFF. The DNA for the CDR3 is TGTGCCAGCAGCCCCCGCGGGGACGGGGAGCTGTTTTTT.

The rearrangement links TRBV27 to TRBJ2-1, with D perhaps TRBD1 (6 bases). Germline CDR1 reads MNHEY; CDR2 reads SMNVEV (reference sequence). Trimming stripped 6 bases from V and 4 bases from J, with 25 bases between. This CDR3 has 18 residues. The CDR3 DNA sequence: TGTGCCAGCAGACCCAGAGGAGACAGGTCTCATTATTACAATGAGCAGTTCTTC. Translation gives CASRPRGDRSHYYNEQFF.

The chain links TRBV6-5 to TRBJ1-5, with D maybe TRBD1 (5 bases). The CDR3 consists of 11 residues. Trimming removed 8 bases at V and 8 bases at J, with 10 bases between. The germline CDR1 and CDR2 sequences are MNHEY and SVGAGI. CDR3 nucleotides: TGTGCCAGCGGGGGGTTCGAGCCCCAGCATTTT. This encodes CASGGFEPQHF.

This chain uses TRBV6-5 with TRBJ1-6; no firm D call. This CDR3 comprises 12 residues. From germline, CDR1 is MNHEY and CDR2 SVGAGI. Trimming shortened V by 8 bases and J by 7 bases, and 9 bases separated the two germline ends. As DNA, the CDR3 is TGTGCCAGCCAGACGGGGAATTCACCCCTCCACTTT. Its translation is CASQTGNSPLHF.

This sequence joins TRBV27 and TRBJ2-1; 9 nucleotides match TRBD2. J was trimmed by 4 bases and V by 5 bases; bases with no gene match: 9. The CDR3 covers 16 residues. The germline V gene has CDR1 MNHEY and CDR2 SMNVEV (reference sequence). The CDR3 sequence is CASSRLPSGAYNEQFF. Here the CDR3 DNA reads TGTGCCAGCAGTAGACTCCCTAGCGGGGCTTACAATGAGCAGTTCTTC.

The genes are TRBV5-1 and TRBJ2-1; D might be TRBD2 (5 bases). Deletions cut 0 bases from V and 3 bases from J, with 10 bases between. This CDR3 is 15 amino acids long. The germline CDR1 and CDR2 sequences are SGHRS and YFSETQ. CDR3 coding DNA: TGCGCCAGCAGCTTGGGGGCGGGCAACTACAATGAGCAGTTCTTC. Translated: CASSLGAGNYNEQFF. The entire variable domain, with the rest obtained from reference TRBV5-1 and TRBJ2-1, is as follows: KAGVTQTPRYLIKTRGQQVTLSCSPISGHRSVSWYQQTPGQGLQFLFEYFSETQRNKGNFPGRFSGRQFSNSRSEMNVSTLELGDSALYLCASSLGAGNYNEQFFGPGTRLTVL.

The chain joins TRBV18 to TRBJ2-1; TRBD2 matches 9 bases. From germline, CDR1 is KGHSH and CDR2 LQKENI. The CDR3 contains 16 residues. The V and J ends lost 0 bases and 9 bases, in that order; junction bases with no gene match: 9. CDR3 amino acids: CASSPPEAGGVSEQFF. For the CDR3, the DNA is TGTGCCAGCTCACCACCGGAAGCGGGGGGAGTCAGTGAGCAGTTCTTC.

The rearrangement joins TRBV10-2 to TRBJ2-1; TRBD2 matches 10 bases. With 6 bases clipped from V and 5 bases from J, the junction kept 7 bases outside the gene matches. Looked up from germline, CDR1 is WSHSY and CDR2 is SAAADI. CDR3 length: 15 residues. CDR3 nucleotide sequence: TGCGCCAGCAGCGCCGAGCTAGCGGGGGACAATGAGCAGTTCTTC. Residues: CASSAELAGDNEQFF.

This chain uses TRBV6-1 with TRBJ2-7; 8 nucleotides line up with TRBD1. Germline values: CDR1 MNHNS, CDR2 SASEGT. Trimming cost V 3 bases and J 8 bases; bases outside gene matches: 6. The CDR3 totals 13 residues. The chain's CDR3 is CASSDRGQRKQYF. For the CDR3, the DNA is TGTGCCAGCAGTGACAGGGGGCAGCGGAAGCAGTACTTC.